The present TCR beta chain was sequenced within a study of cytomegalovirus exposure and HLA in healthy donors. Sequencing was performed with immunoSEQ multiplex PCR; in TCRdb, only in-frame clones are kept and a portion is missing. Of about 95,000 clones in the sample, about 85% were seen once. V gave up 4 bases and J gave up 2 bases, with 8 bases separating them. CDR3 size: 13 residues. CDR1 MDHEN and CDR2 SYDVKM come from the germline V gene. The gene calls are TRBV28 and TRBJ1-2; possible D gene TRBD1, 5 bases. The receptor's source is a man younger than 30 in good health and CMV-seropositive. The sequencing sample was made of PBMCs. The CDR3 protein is CASSWGRNYGYTF. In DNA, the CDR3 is TGTGCCAGCAGTTGGGGCAGAAACTATGGCTACACCTTC.